This record covers a single TCR beta chain. Antigen: not known. With 4 bases removed from V and 0 bases from J, the gap between germline ends came to 10 bases. The CDR3 totals 14 residues. Per germline, CDR1 SGHRS and CDR2 YFSETQ. This specimen belongs to a study of response to subunit inactivated influenza vaccine. Study-wide results and caveats: Each seasonal influenza vaccination recruits few new T cells, the authors suggested.

TCRdb itself ran the RT-PCR reads through MiXCR, one entry per CDR3 protein. The repertoire has some 520,000 distinct CDR3 sequences, approximately 15% of them found once; the top ten carry roughly 3.1%. This chain joins TRBV5-1 and TRBJ1-2, with D perhaps TRBD1 (5 bases). The material was CD4+ T cells sorted from PBMCs, obtained less than 30 months after vaccination. The receptor was derived from a man in his fifties or sixties who received an inactivated influenza vaccine. Here the CDR3 reads CASSPGLSNYGYTF. CDR3 coding DNA: TGCGCCAGCAGCCCGGGACTTTCTAACTATGGCTACACCTTC.